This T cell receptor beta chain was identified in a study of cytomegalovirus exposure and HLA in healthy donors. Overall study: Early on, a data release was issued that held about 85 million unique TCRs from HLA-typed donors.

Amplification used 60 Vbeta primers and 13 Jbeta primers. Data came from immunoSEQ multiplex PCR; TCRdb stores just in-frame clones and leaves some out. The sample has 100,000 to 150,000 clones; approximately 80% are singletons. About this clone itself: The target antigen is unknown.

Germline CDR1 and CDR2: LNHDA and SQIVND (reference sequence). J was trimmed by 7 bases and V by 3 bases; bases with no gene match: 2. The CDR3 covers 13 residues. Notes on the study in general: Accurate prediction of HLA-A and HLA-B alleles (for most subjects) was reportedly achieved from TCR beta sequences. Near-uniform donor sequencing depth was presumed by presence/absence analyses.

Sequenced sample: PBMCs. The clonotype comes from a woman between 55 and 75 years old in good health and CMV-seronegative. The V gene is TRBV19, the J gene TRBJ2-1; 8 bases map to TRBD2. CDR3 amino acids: CASSMGLVNEQFF. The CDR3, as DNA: TGTGCCAGTAGTATGGGACTAGTTAATGAGCAGTTCTTC.